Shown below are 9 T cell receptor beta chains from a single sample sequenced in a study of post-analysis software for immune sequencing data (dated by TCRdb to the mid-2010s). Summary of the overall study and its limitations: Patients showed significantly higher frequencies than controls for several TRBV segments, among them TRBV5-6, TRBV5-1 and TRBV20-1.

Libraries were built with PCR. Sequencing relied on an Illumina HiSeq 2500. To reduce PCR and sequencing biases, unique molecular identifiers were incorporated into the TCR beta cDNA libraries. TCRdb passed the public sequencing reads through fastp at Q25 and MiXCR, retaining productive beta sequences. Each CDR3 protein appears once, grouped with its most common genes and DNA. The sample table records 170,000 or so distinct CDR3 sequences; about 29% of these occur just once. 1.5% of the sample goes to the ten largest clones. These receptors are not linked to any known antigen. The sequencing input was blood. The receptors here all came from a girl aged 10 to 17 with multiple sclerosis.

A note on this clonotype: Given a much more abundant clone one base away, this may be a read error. The DNA for the CDR3 is TGTGCCTCGCCGGACCAAGAGACCCAGTACTTC. Its translation is CASPDQETQYF. The chain has TRBV10-3 and TRBJ2-5; D call uncertain. Germline CDR1 reads ENHRY; CDR2 reads SYGVKD. Trimming shortened V by 11 bases and J by 0 bases, and 7 bases separated the two germline ends. This CDR3 comprises 11 residues.

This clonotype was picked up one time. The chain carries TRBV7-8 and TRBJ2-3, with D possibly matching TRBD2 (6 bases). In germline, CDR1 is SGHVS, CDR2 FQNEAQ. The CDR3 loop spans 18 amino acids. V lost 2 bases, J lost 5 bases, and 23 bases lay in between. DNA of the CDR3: TGTGCCAGCAGCTTAAGGCCCGGCTCGACGGGAGTGGGAGATACGCAGTATTTT. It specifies CASSLRPGSTGVGDTQYF.

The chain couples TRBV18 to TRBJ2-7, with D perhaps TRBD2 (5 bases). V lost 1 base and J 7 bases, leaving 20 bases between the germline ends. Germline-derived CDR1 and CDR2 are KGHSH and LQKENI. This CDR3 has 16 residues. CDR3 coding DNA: TGTGCCAGCTCACCACGGAATCCTAGCTCCTACAATGAGCAGTACTTC. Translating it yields CASSPRNPSSYNEQYF.

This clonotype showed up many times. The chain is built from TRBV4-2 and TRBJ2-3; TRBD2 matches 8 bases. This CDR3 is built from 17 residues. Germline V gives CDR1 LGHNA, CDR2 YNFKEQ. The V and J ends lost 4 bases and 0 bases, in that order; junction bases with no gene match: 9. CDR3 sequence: CASSLTSGVGSTDTQYF. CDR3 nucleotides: TGTGCCAGCAGCCTAACTAGCGGAGTGGGGAGCACAGATACGCAGTATTTT.

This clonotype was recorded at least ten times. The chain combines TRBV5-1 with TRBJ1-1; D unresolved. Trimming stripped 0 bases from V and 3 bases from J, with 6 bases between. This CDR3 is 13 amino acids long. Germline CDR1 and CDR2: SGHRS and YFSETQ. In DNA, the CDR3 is TGCGCCAGCAGCTTGGGAGGTCACACTGAAGCTTTCTTT. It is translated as CASSLGGHTEAFF.

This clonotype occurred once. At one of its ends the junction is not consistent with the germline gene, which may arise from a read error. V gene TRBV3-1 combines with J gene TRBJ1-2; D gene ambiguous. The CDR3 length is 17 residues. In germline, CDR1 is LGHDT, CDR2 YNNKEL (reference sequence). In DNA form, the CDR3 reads TGTGCCAGCAGCGATAAATTTGCCGGGTACCCAAACTATGGTTACACCTTC. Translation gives CASSDKFAGYPNYGYTF.

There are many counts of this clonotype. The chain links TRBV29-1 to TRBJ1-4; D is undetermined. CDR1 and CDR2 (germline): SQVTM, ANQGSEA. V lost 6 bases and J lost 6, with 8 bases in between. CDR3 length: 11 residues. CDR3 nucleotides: TGCAGCGTGGCACGGGATGAAAAACTGTTTTTT. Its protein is CSVARDEKLFF.

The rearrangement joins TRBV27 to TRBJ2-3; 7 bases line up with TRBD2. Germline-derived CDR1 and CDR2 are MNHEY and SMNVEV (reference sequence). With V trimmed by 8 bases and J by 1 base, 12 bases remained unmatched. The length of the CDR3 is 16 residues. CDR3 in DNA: TGTGCCAGCCGCCGAAGAACTAGCGTGGGCACAGATACGCAGTATTTT. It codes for CASRRRTSVGTDTQYF.

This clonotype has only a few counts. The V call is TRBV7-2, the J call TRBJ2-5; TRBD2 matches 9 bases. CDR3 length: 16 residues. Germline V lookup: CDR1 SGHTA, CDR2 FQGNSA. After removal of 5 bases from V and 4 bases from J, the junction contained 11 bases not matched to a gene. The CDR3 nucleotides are TGTGCCAGCAGCCCCCATCCGCTAGCGGGATTAGAGACCCAGTACTTC. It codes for CASSPHPLAGLETQYF. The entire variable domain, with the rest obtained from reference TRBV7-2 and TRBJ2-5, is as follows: GAGVSQSPSNKVTEKGKDVELRCDPISGHTALYWYRQSLGQGLEFLIYFQGNSAPDKSGLPSDRFSAERTGGSVSTLTIQRTQQEDSAVYLCASSPHPLAGLETQYFGPGTRLLVL.